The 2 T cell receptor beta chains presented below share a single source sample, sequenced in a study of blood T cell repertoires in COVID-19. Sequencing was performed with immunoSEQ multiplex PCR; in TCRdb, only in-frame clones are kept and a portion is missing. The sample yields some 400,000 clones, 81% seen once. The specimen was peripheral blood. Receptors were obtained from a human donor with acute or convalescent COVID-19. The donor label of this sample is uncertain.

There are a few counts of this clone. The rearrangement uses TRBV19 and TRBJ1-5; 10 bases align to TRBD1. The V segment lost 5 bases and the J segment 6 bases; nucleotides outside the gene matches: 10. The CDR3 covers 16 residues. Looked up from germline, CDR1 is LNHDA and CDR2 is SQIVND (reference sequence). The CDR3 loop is CASSYFGTGASQPQHF. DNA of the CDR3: TGTGCCAGTAGTTACTTCGGGACAGGGGCGTCTCAGCCCCAGCATTTT.

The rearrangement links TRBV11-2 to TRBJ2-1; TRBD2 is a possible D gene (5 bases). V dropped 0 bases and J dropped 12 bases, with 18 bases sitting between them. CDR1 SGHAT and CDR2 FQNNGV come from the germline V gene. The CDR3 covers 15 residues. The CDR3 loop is CASSLDEGITMRQFF. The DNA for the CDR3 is TGTGCCAGCAGCTTAGACGAGGGAATAACAATGAGGCAGTTCTTC. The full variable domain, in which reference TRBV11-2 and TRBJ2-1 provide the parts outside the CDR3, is EAGVAQSPRYKIIEKRQSVAFWCNPISGHATLYWYQQILGQGPKLLIQFQNNGVVDDSQLPKDRFSAERLKGVDSTLKIQPAKLEDSAVYLCASSLDEGITMRQFFGPGTRLTVL.